This record looks at one T cell receptor beta chain sequence and its context. This clonotype came up a few times. Its recognized antigen is unknown. Qualities for individual bases were not recorded, and no much larger clone is one base off. These data come from a study of T cells in Graves' hyperthyroidism and ophthalmopathy (dated 2019 in TCRdb). Describing the broader study: Peripheral blood samples were taken at the time of initial diagnosis, prior to any treatment. In about 6 Graves' hyperthyroidism patients, the study also compared T-cell repertoires from thyroid tissue with T-cell repertoires from blood. The 90 to 100 discovery patients were randomly divided into training and test sets at a 7:3 ratio. The paper describes TCR Vbeta CDR3 sequencing of about 140 peripheral blood samples, made up of about 41 ophthalmopathy patients, approximately 73 hyperthyroidism patients and 17 progressor patients. TCR V-J signatures able to tell the groups apart were searched for in a discovery cohort of some 100 patients, of whom 43 had Graves' ophthalmopathy and 57 had stable Graves' hyperthyroidism. After sampling, hyperthyroidism patients received methimazole starting at 30 mg daily, and ophthalmopathy patients received high-dose intravenous methylprednisolone. Prospective prediction of ophthalmopathy was tested in an independent validation cohort of approximately 19 hyperthyroidism patients and around 16 patients who later progressed to ophthalmopathy. Overall results and qualifications from the work: During validation, the model predicted progression to ophthalmopathy a median of approximately 7 months ahead of onset, with almost 71% sensitivity and 72% to 80% specificity. No statistical method was used to fix the sample size in advance, and group allocation was not hidden from the investigators. A model built on a 13 V-J signature distinguished ophthalmopathy from stable hyperthyroidism, reaching around 87% sensitivity and under 84% specificity in cross-validation and 80%/75% in testing. Most expanded thyroid clonotypes (frequency above 0.001) were also found in blood, which suggests that blood repertoires may mirror thyroid immune responses.

The hyperthyroidism patients were between 18 and 65 years old and newly diagnosed, with a disease duration of less than 2 months. Exclusion was applied to patients with uncontrolled infections, other autoimmune diseases, pregnancy or lactation. Diagnoses were based on clinical symptoms, serum thyroxine and TRAb, thyroid ultrasound and orbital computed tomography. Blood from progressor patients was collected at the time of first diagnosis with hyperthyroidism, before any ophthalmopathy symptoms had appeared. PBMCs were isolated from approximately 10 ml of fresh peripheral blood by Ficoll-Paque density gradient centrifugation. Patients classed as progressors first received a Graves' hyperthyroidism diagnosis and then went on to develop ophthalmopathy during follow-up. Total RNA was extracted with Trizol reagent, and quality was checked on an Agilent 2100 Bioanalyzer. TCR beta CDR3 regions were amplified from RNA transcripts. The first round of RT-PCR for the TCR CDR3 was performed with the HTBI primer set and the Qiagen OneStep RT-PCR kit. Libraries were constructed in a second round of multiplex PCR, after which size selection and purification were carried out. Sequencing of the libraries was done on an Illumina HiSeq2000 using paired-end 100 bp reads. Processing in the source paper ran as follows. Raw data were processed with SOAPnuke, discarding reads with adapters, uncalled bases, mean Phred below 15, or no exact constant-primer or identifier match. COPE v1.2.5 was used to merge the high-quality paired reads, and each unique nucleotide sequence was defined as a clonotype. Clonotypes were aligned to IMGT TRBV, TRBD and TRBJ reference segments using MiTCR v1.1. The analysis included only V-J combinations with a frequency above 0.0001, which together covered 98% to 99.2% of the repertoires. The TCS score was defined as F50 (clonal expansion) divided by E x V (chaos), with BLOSUM62-based TCRdist calculated between CDR3 peptides within each V-J. Welch's t-statistics and random forest reduced around 510 V-J features to some 14, which were used in a naive Bayes classifier (R e1071). The raw public reads went through TCRdb reprocessing: fastp at Q25, MiXCR clone calling, in-frame beta chains kept. Each CDR3 protein gets just one entry, which takes the most common genes and DNA from the rows behind it. TCRdb, not the authors, supplied the V and J calls. The sample table records roughly 500,000 distinct CDR3 sequences; approximately 15% of these occur just once. Of the sample, approximately 5.7% is held by the ten largest clones.

The CDR3 holds 15 amino acids from the cysteine to the phenylalanine. The only DNA kept is the CDR3, 45 bases in frame from the first base. Ends trimmed: V by 3 bases, J by 5 bases; bases unmatched to a gene: 5. CDR1 and CDR2 (LNHNV, YYDKDF) derive from the germline V gene (reference sequence). The source material was blood. The clonotype originates from a woman aged 25 to 39 with Graves' hyperthyroidism that later progressed to Graves' ophthalmopathy. The sequence is built from TRBV15 and TRBJ2-1; 9 nucleotides in the junction match TRBD1. In nucleotides, the sequence is TGTGCCACCAGCAGGGGGGACAGGGCGAACAATGAGCAGTTCTTC. It encodes CATSRGDRANNEQFF. Extended through the reference TRBV15 and TRBJ2-1 proteins, this CDR3 yields the full variable domain: DAMVIQNPRYQVTQFGKPVTLSCSQTLNHNVMYWYQQKSSQAPKLLFHYYDKDFNNEADTPDNFQSRRPNTSFCFLDIRSPGLGDTAMYLCATSRGDRANNEQFFGPGTRLTVL.